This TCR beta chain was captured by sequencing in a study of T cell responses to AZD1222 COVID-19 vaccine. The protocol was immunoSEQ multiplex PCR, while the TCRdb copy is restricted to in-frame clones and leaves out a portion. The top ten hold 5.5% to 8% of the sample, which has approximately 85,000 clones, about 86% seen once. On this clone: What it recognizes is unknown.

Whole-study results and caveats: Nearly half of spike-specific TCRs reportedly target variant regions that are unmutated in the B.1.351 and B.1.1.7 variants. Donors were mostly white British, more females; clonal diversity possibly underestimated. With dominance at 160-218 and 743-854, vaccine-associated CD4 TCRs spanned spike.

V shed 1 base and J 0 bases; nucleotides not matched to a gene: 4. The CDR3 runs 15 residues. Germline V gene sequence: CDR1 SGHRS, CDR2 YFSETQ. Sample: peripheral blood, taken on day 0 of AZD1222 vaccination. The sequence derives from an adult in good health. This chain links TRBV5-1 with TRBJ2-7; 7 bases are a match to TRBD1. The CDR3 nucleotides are TGCGCCAGCAGCTTGACAGGGGACCCCTCCTACGAGCAGTACTTC. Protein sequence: CASSLTGDPSYEQYF.